The clone carrying this T cell receptor beta chain has a count of ten or more. The antigen is undetermined. The iRepertoire nested amplicon-rescue multiplex PCR amplified TCR alpha and beta CDR3s from RNA. One-step reverse transcription and amplification started from approximately 100-400 ng of tissue mRNA or PBMC total RNA. TCRdb redid the calling of the multiplex PCR reads with MiXCR, one entry per CDR3 protein. The data contain about 4,300 distinct CDR3 sequences, approximately 22% of them seen just once; the ten biggest clones take up roughly 8.7%. With 4 bases clipped from V and 4 bases from J, the junction kept 6 bases outside the gene matches. This CDR3 is 14 amino acids long. From germline, CDR1 is GTSNPN and CDR2 SVGIG (reference sequence). The data originate from a study of glioma-infiltrating T cells. The study's findings and limits: Tissue-blood divergence was below expectation in non-neoplastic patients, above in gliomas. Only very few CDR3 sequences appeared in both tissue and blood.

The TCR sequence derives from a human donor with low-grade glioma or glioblastoma, undergoing nonglioma brain surgery, or in good health (not recorded which). The chain combines TRBV30 with TRBJ2-1, with 8 bases identical to TRBD2. The sample comprised glioma tissue, nonneoplastic brain tissue, or PBMCs (not recorded which). For the CDR3, the DNA is TGTGCCTGGATTCATACTAGCGGATACAATGAGCAGTTCTTC. It codes for CAWIHTSGYNEQFF.